The present T cell receptor (beta chain) was sequenced within a study of T-cell memory formation after mild COVID-19. Employing constant-segment primers, 5'RACE generated TCR alpha and TCR beta cDNA libraries bearing sample barcodes and UMIs. TCRdb redid the calling of the 5' RACE reads with MiXCR, one entry per CDR3 protein. The top ten clones hold approximately 28% of a sample with approximately 40,000 distinct CDR3 sequences, about an eighth of them seen once. The CDR3 is 16 amino acids. V dropped 0 bases and J dropped 2 bases, with 13 bases sitting between them. The V gene's germline CDR1 is MGHRA and CDR2 YSYEKL. On this clonotype itself: The antigen remains unidentified.

Whole-study results and caveats: Balance between CD4 and CD8 was seen in clones contracting day 15 to 85, and a CD4+ lean was seen in later expanders.

Sequenced sample: PBMCs or a T cell subset sorted from them (not recorded which). The source is a young man who had mild COVID-19 (a few samples of this study predate the infection). Cell type and time point are not known. The chain couples TRBV4-1 to TRBJ2-5; D may be TRBD2 (6 bases). CDR3 amino acids: CASSQEGGEWQETQYF. CDR3 sequence (DNA): TGCGCCAGCAGCCAAGAAGGCGGGGAGTGGCAAGAGACCCAGTACTTC.